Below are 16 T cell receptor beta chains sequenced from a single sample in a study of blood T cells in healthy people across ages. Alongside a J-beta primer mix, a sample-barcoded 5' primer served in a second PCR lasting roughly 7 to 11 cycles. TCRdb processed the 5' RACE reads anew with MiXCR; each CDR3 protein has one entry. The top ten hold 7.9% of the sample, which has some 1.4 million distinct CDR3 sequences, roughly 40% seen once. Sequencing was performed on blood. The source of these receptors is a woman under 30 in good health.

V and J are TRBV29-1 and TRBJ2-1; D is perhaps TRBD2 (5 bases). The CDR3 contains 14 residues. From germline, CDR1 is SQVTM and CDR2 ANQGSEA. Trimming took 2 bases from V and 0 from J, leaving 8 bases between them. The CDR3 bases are TGCAGCGTTGAATCGGAGGTCTCCTACAATGAGCAGTTCTTC. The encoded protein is CSVESEVSYNEQFF.

The CDR3 here is CASSIFGTRQFF. DNA for the CDR3: TGTGCCAGTAGTATTTTCGGGACGAGGCAGTTCTTC. The chain uses TRBV19 and TRBJ2-1, with D possibly being TRBD1 or TRBD2 (5 bases each). The CDR3 sequence is 12 residues long. Trimming pared 3 bases from V and 12 bases from J, leaving 12 bases between. CDR1 is LNHDA, CDR2 SQIVND, per germline (reference sequence).

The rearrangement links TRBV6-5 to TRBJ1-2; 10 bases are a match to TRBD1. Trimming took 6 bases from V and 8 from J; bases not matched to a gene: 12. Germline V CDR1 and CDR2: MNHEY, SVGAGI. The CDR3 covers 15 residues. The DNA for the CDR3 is TGTGCCAGCAGACCCCCGGGACAGGGGAGCGTGGGCTACACCTTC. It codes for CASRPPGQGSVGYTF.

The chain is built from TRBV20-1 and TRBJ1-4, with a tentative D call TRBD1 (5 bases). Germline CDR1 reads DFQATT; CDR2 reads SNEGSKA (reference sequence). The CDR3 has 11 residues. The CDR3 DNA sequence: TGCACGGGACTCGCTAATGAAAAACTGTTTTTT. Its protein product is CTGLANEKLFF.

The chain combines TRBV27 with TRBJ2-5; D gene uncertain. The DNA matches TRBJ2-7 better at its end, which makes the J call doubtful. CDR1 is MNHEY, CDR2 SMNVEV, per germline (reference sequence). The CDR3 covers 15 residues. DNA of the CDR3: TGTGCCAGCAGTTTAAAGGTTCCTAGTATGTACGAGCAGTACTTC. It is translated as CASSLKVPSMYEQYF.

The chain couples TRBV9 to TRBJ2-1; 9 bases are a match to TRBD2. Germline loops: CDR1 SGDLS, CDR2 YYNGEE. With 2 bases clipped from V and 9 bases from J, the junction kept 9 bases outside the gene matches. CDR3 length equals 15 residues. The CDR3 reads CASSVGGLAGFEQFF. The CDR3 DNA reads TGTGCCAGCAGCGTTGGGGGACTAGCCGGGTTTGAGCAGTTCTTC.

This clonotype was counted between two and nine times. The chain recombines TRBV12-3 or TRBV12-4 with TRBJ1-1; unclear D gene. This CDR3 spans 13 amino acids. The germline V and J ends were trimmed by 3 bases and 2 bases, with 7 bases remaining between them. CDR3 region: CASSFYENTEAFF. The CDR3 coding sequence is TGTGCCAGCAGTTTCTACGAAAACACTGAAGCTTTCTTT.

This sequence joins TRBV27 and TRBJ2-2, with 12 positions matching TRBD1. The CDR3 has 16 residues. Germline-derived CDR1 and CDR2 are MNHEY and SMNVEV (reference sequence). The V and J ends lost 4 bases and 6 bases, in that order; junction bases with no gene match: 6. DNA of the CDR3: TGTGCCAGCAGTTCCCTCGGGACAGGGGGCGCCGGGGAGCTGTTTTTT. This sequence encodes CASSSLGTGGAGELFF.

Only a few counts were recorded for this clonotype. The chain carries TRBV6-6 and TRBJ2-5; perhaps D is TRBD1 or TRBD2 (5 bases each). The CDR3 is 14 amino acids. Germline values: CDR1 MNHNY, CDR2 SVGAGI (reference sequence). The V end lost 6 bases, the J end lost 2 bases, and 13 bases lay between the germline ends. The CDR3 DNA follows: TGTGCCAGCAGCTTCCTCGAGGGGCAAGAGACCCAGTACTTC. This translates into CASSFLEGQETQYF.

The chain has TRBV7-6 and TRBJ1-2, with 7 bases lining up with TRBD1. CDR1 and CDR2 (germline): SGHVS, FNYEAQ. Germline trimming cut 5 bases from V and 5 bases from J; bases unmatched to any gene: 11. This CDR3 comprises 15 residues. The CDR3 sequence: CASSPDRDYSYGYTF. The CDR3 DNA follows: TGTGCCAGCAGCCCCGACAGGGATTACTCGTATGGCTACACCTTC.

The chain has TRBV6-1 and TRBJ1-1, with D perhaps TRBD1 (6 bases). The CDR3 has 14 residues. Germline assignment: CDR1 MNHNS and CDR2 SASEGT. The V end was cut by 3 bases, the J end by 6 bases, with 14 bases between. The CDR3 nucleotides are TGTGCCAGCAGTGACCCGGGGGCAAACTCTGAAGCTTTCTTT. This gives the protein CASSDPGANSEAFF.

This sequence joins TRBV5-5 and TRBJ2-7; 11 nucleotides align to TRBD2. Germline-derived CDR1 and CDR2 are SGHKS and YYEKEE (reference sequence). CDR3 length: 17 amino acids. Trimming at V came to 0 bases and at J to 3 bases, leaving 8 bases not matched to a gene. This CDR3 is CASSLVWLAGGGYEQYF. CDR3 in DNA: TGTGCCAGCAGCTTGGTCTGGTTAGCGGGAGGGGGCTACGAGCAGTACTTC.

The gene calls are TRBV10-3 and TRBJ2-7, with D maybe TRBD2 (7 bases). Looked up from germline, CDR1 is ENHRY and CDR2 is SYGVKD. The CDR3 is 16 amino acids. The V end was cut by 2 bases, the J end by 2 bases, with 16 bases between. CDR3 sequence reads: CAISERGGDSTYEQYF. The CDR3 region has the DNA TGTGCCATCAGTGAGAGGGGGGGGGATTCGACCTACGAGCAGTACTTC.

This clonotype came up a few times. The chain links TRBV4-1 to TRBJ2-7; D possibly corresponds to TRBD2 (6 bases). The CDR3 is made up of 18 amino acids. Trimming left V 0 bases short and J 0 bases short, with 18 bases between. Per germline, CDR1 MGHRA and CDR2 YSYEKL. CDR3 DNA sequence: TGCGCCAGCAGCCAAGAAGGAGGGGCCCTTCCCAGCTCCTACGAGCAGTACTTC. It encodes CASSQEGGALPSSYEQYF.

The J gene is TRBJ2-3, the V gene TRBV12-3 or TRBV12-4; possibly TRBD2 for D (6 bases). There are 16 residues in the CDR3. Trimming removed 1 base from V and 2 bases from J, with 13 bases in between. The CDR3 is CASSLVKRVPTDTQYF. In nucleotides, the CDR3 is TGTGCCAGCAGTTTAGTTAAGCGGGTTCCCACAGATACGCAGTATTTT.

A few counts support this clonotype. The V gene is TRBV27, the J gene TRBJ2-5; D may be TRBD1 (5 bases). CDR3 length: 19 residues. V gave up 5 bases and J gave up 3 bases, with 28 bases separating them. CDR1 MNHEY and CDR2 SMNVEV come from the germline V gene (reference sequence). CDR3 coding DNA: TGTGCCAGCAGTCCACCTATGGGCACGAAGGGGTCGTTCGAAGAGACCCAGTACTTC. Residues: CASSPPMGTKGSFEETQYF.